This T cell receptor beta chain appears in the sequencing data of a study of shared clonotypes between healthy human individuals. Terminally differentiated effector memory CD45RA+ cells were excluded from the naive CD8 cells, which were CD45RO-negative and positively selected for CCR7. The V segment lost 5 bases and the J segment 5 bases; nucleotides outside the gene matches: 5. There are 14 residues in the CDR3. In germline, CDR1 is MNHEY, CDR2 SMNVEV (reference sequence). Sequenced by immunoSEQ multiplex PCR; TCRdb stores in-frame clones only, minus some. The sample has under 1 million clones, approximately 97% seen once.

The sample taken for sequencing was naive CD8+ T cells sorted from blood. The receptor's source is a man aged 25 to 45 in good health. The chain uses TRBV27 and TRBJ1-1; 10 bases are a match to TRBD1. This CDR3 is CASSVTGGLTEAFF. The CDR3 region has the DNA TGTGCCAGCAGTGTGACAGGGGGCCTAACTGAAGCTTTCTTT.